Following are 7 T cell receptor beta chains from one sample sequenced in a study of blood T cells in healthy people across ages. Sample-barcoded 5' priming and a J-beta primer mix drove a second PCR of roughly 7 to 11 cycles. MiXCR, run by TCRdb on the 5' RACE reads, gives a single entry per CDR3 protein. This sample yields roughly 1 million distinct CDR3 sequences, of which under 30% are seen a single time; 0.65% to 0.75% belongs to the top ten. These records were also assigned to another study, of T cells of mothers and their children.

Material: blood. These receptors all stem from a girl aged 2-15 years in good health.

This clonotype was observed a handful of times. V gene TRBV24-1 combines with J gene TRBJ2-3; D remains unclear. The germline V gene encodes CDR1 KGHDR and CDR2 SFDVKD. Trimming removed 5 bases from V and 1 base from J, with 12 bases in between. This CDR3 contains 15 residues. Here the CDR3 reads CATSGPRRGTDTQYF. Here the CDR3 DNA reads TGTGCCACCAGTGGGCCTCGAAGGGGCACAGATACGCAGTATTTT.

This clonotype was counted between two and nine times. V is TRBV6-2 or TRBV6-3 and J is TRBJ2-5; D gene unclear. The J call may be incorrect, as the DNA end agrees better with TRBJ2-7. This CDR3 comprises 11 residues. The V gene's germline CDR1 is MNHEY and CDR2 SVGEGT. The CDR3 DNA follows: TGTGCCAGCGGCAAGAGCTACGAGCAGTACTTC. Translation gives CASGKSYEQYF.

This chain joins TRBV4-3 and TRBJ2-2; D may be TRBD1 (5 bases). The ends were cut back, 2 bases at V and 5 bases at J, with 15 bases in the middle. There are 16 residues in the CDR3. Germline V lookup: CDR1 LGHNA, CDR2 YSLEER. The CDR3 loop reads CASSQIMGPLTGELFF. The CDR3 DNA reads TGCGCCAGCAGCCAAATTATGGGGCCATTAACCGGGGAGCTGTTTTTT.

The chain joins TRBV20-1 to TRBJ2-5; TRBD1 aligns across 7 bases. The tail of the sequence fits TRBJ2-7 better, so the J call may be wrong. The CDR3 covers 17 residues. Germline V gene data show CDR1 as DFQATT and CDR2 as SNEGSKA (reference sequence). CDR3 DNA sequence: TGCAGTGCTAGAGATGAGGACGCCGGGACAGTCTCGAGCGAGCAGTACTTC. Translation gives CSARDEDAGTVSSEQYF.

The CDR3 DNA follows: TGCAGTGCTACACTAGCGGGAAAAGAGACCCAGTACTTC. Translated, it gives CSATLAGKETQYF. V and J are TRBV20-1 and TRBJ2-5; 10 bases agree with TRBD2. CDR1 and CDR2 (germline): DFQATT, SNEGSKA (reference sequence). The CDR3 runs to 13 residues. J gave up 3 bases and V 4 bases, and 2 bases lay outside the gene matches.

As to this clonotype: Mismatch with germline at one junction end may stem from a read error. The V call is TRBV7-9, the J call TRBJ1-5; no clear D. CDR1 is SEHNR, CDR2 FQNEAQ, per germline (reference sequence). The CDR3 sequence is 13 residues long. The CDR3 is CASSPGGNRPQHF. The CDR3 bases are TGTGCCAGCAGCCCGGGCGGCAATCGGCCCCAGCATTTT.

The gene calls are TRBV5-6 and TRBJ1-6; D gene ambiguous. Germline V gives CDR1 SGHDT, CDR2 YYEEEE. The CDR3 contains 14 residues. Trimming took off 7 bases at V and 7 bases at J, with 15 bases between the two ends. CDR3 loop: CASALPGLNSPLHF. The CDR3 DNA follows: TGTGCCAGCGCGCTCCCTGGGCTAAATTCACCCCTCCACTTT.